A selection of T cell receptor beta chains follows, all from one sample in a study of control samples from healthy donors and cancer patients. The assay was immunoSEQ multiplex PCR, and TCRdb's table has in-frame clones only and misses some. The sample contains 150,000 to 200,000 clones, 90% to 95% of which appear only once. What was sequenced was blood. These receptors all stem from a man aged 30-40 years in good health. The CDR3 runs from the conserved cysteine through the conserved F or W. Each record gives: CDR3 length, J gene, D gene, V gene, clone size, CDR3 protein, CDR3 DNA. The D gene is left open where the match is weak. Clone size appears in some rows only: once, few, many, or a class for an expanded clone.

13,TRBJ2-4,TRBD1,TRBV28,.,CASGTGAKNIQYF,TGTGCCAGCGGGACAGGGGCAAAAAACATTCAGTACTTC
14,TRBJ2-7,.,TRBV7-9,.,CASSPAMGPYEQYF,TGTGCCAGCAGCCCTGCTATGGGACCCTACGAGCAGTACTTC
12,TRBJ2-6,.,TRBV12-3/TRBV12-4,.,CASGYGANVLTF,TGTGCCAGCGGGTATGGGGCCAACGTCCTGACTTTC
17,TRBJ1-2,.,TRBV18,.,CASSLSLMGGADYGYTF,TGTGCCAGCTCACTATCGTTAATGGGGGGGGCGGACTATGGCTACACCTTC
15,TRBJ2-1,TRBD2,TRBV5-1,.,CASSKTSGMDNEQFF,TGCGCCAGCAGCAAAACTAGCGGAATGGACAATGAGCAGTTCTTC
16,TRBJ1-6,TRBD1,TRBV7-8,.,CASRAPGQGDNSPLHF,TGTGCCAGCCGGGCACCGGGACAGGGGGATAATTCACCCCTCCACTTT
14,TRBJ2-7,.,TRBV19,.,CASSMGVGAYEQYF,TGTGCCAGTAGTATGGGTGTCGGCGCCTACGAGCAGTACTTC
15,TRBJ1-1,TRBD1,TRBV4-1,.,CASSQDGQGSTEAFF,TGCGCCAGCAGCCAAGATGGACAGGGGTCCACTGAAGCTTTCTTT
15,TRBJ1-3,TRBD1,TRBV25-1,.,CASSPGTGTGNTIYF,TGTGCCAGCAGCCCCGGGACAGGGACGGGAAACACCATATATTTT
15,TRBJ1-5,.,TRBV6-5,.,CASRAPGGSDQPQHF,TGTGCCAGCAGAGCACCCGGGGGATCGGATCAGCCCCAGCATTTT
15,TRBJ1-1,TRBD1,TRBV6-5,.,CASSRITGGSTEAFF,TGTGCCAGCAGTAGAATAACAGGGGGGAGCACTGAAGCTTTCTTT
16,TRBJ2-1,.,TRBV19,.,CASSPIGGHSLNEQFF,TGTGCCAGTAGTCCTATCGGGGGCCACTCTCTCAATGAGCAGTTCTTC
14,TRBJ2-5,TRBD1,TRBV5-6,.,CATQRTGGRETQYF,TGTGCCACCCAGAGGACAGGGGGCAGGGAGACCCAGTACTTC
12,TRBJ2-2,.,TRBV30,.,CAWSGDSGELFF,TGTGCCTGGAGTGGAGACTCCGGGGAGCTGTTTTTT
13,TRBJ1-2,.,TRBV12-3/TRBV12-4,.,CASSPNTPMGYTF,TGTGCCAGCAGTCCGAATACGCCCATGGGCTACACCTTC
19,TRBJ1-6,.,TRBV3-1/TRBV3-2,.,CASSQELWTVSSYNSPLHF,TGTGCCAGCAGCCAAGAGTTATGGACAGTGAGCTCCTATAATTCACCCCTCCACTTT
15,TRBJ1-2,TRBD1,TRBV3-1/TRBV3-2,.,CASSIGDRGRYGYTF,TGTGCCAGCAGCATAGGGGACAGGGGACGCTATGGCTACACCTTC
11,TRBJ2-2,.,TRBV28,.,CASRELGELFF,TGTGCCAGCAGGGAGTTGGGGGAGCTGTTTTTT
15,TRBJ1-5,.,TRBV5-1,.,CASSVAGGTNQPQHF,TGCGCCAGCAGCGTTGCGGGGGGTACCAATCAGCCCCAGCATTTT
15,TRBJ1-2,.,TRBV14,.,CASSQAESSHYGYTF,TGTGCCAGCAGCCAAGCGGAATCATCCCATTATGGCTACACCTTC
13,TRBJ2-3,.,TRBV5-4,.,CASSLGQTDTQYF,TGTGCCAGCAGCTTGGGCCAAACAGATACGCAGTATTTT
14,TRBJ1-1,.,TRBV10-1,.,CASSDGSMNTEAFF,TGCGCCAGCAGTGACGGGAGCATGAACACTGAAGCTTTCTTT
14,TRBJ2-5,TRBD2,TRBV9,.,CASSPHAGAETQYF,TGTGCCAGCAGCCCCCACGCGGGAGCAGAGACCCAGTACTTC
13,TRBJ2-1,.,TRBV30,.,CAWSVWGHNEQFF,TGTGCCTGGAGTGTATGGGGCCACAATGAGCAGTTCTTC
15,TRBJ1-1,.,TRBV30,.,CAWSVSSKGNTEAFF,TGTGCCTGGAGTGTATCCTCGAAAGGGAACACTGAAGCTTTCTTT
13,TRBJ2-2,.,TRBV27,.,CASSFRGTGELFF,TGTGCCAGCAGTTTCCGAGGCACCGGGGAGCTGTTTTTT
13,TRBJ1-5,.,TRBV2,.,CASRYPLGQPQHF,TGTGCCAGCAGGTACCCACTGGGGCAGCCCCAGCATTTT
15,TRBJ2-1,.,TRBV4-3,.,CASSPGPGPGYEQFF,TGCGCCAGCAGCCCCGGACCGGGGCCCGGTTATGAGCAGTTCTTC
13,TRBJ2-1,TRBD2,TRBV29-1,.,CSVRAGGYNEQFF,TGCAGCGTCCGGGCGGGAGGGTACAATGAGCAGTTCTTC
13,TRBJ2-1,TRBD1,TRBV7-9,.,CASSHGQVFKQFF,TGTGCCAGCAGTCATGGACAGGTGTTTAAGCAGTTCTTC
14,TRBJ2-1,TRBD2,TRBV5-8,.,CASRGLADSNEQFF,TGTGCCAGCAGGGGACTAGCGGACTCCAATGAGCAGTTCTTC
11,TRBJ2-5,.,TRBV5-1,.,CASRFQETQYF,TGCGCCAGCAGGTTCCAAGAGACCCAGTACTTC
17,TRBJ2-1,TRBD2,TRBV5-4,.,CASSPSLTSGEYNEQFF,TGTGCCAGCAGCCCGAGTCTCACTAGCGGGGAGTACAATGAGCAGTTCTTC
19,TRBJ1-3,.,TRBV4-1,.,CASSQEVLTGSNSGNTIYF,TGCGCCAGCAGCCAAGAGGTCCTTACGGGTTCCAACTCTGGAAACACCATATATTTT
13,TRBJ1-6,.,TRBV30,.,CAWRVGFNSPLHF,TGTGCCTGGAGGGTGGGCTTCAATTCACCCCTCCACTTT
16,TRBJ2-7,TRBD2,TRBV7-6,few,CASSLEIGGWGYEQYF,TGTGCCAGCAGCTTAGAAATCGGGGGGTGGGGATACGAGCAGTACTTC
17,TRBJ1-5,.,TRBV5-6,.,CASSLRVGSDSNQPQHF,TGTGCCAGCAGCTTGCGGGTAGGGAGCGATAGCAATCAGCCCCAGCATTTT
16,TRBJ1-5,.,TRBV19,.,CASSNQVPNSNQPQHF,TGTGCCAGTAGTAATCAGGTCCCAAATAGCAATCAGCCCCAGCATTTT
15,TRBJ1-1,.,TRBV5-1,.,CASSLYGTKNTEAFF,TGCGCCAGCAGCTTGTATGGGACAAAGAACACTGAAGCTTTCTTT
13,TRBJ2-5,.,TRBV28,.,CASQLDSQETQYF,TGTGCCAGCCAACTAGACTCCCAAGAGACCCAGTACTTC
13,TRBJ2-5,TRBD2,TRBV19,few,CASTGTRGETQYF,TGTGCCAGTACCGGGACTAGGGGAGAGACCCAGTACTTC
15,TRBJ2-1,TRBD2,TRBV6-5,.,CASSSSGKSYNEQFF,TGTGCCAGCAGTTCTAGCGGGAAGTCCTACAATGAGCAGTTCTTC